The 23 T cell receptor beta chains below all came from one sample that was sequenced in a study of blood T cell repertoires in COVID-19. Repertoires were generated with immunoSEQ multiplex PCR, while TCRdb's copy carries only in-frame clones and drops some. The sample has 150,000 to 200,000 clones, about 85% seen once; the top ten hold 0.95% to 1.5%. Sequenced material: peripheral blood. These TCRs come from a man aged 55-75 years who had recovered from COVID-19.

The chain employs TRBV7-8 and TRBJ2-5; D is perhaps TRBD2 (7 bases). From germline, CDR1 is SGHVS and CDR2 FQNEAQ. Trimming shortened V by 7 bases and J by 5 bases, and 23 bases separated the two germline ends. This CDR3 contains 16 residues. The CDR3 loop reads CASNPLSGGPGETQYF. CDR3 nucleotides: TGTGCCAGCAATCCCCTCTCCGGGGGGCCTGGGGAGACCCAGTACTTC.

This chain uses TRBV11-1 with TRBJ2-7; 8 bases line up with TRBD1. V gave up 3 bases and J gave up 3 bases; unmatched junction bases: 4. Germline V lookup: CDR1 SGHAT, CDR2 FQDESV (reference sequence). This CDR3 is built from 14 residues. The CDR3 DNA reads TGTGCCAGCAGCTTGGGGGACAGGTTCTACGAGCAGTACTTC. Translated, it gives CASSLGDRFYEQYF. Full variable domain (rest looked up from reference TRBV11-1 and TRBJ2-7): EAEVAQSPRYKITEKSQAVAFWCDPISGHATLYWYRQILGQGPELLVQFQDESVVDDSQLPKDRFSAERLKGVDSTLKIQPAELGDSAMYLCASSLGDRFYEQYFGPGTRLTVT.

The V and J genes are TRBV12-5 and TRBJ2-1; 10 nucleotides agree with TRBD1. The J segment lost 7 bases and the V segment lost 6 bases, leaving 3 bases of the junction unmatched. Germline V gene lookup returns CDR1 LGHNT and CDR2 FRNRAP. The CDR3 length is 13 residues. The CDR3 protein is CASGDRGRNEQFF. CDR3 in DNA: TGTGCTAGTGGAGACAGGGGGCGAAATGAGCAGTTCTTC.

Remarks on this clone: Sequence at one end of the junction differs from germline and may be a read error. For the CDR3, the DNA is TGTGCTAGCAGCTTAGGGGGCGGTGCCTACAATGAGCAGTTCTTC. It codes for CASSLGGGAYNEQFF. The chain combines TRBV7-7 with TRBJ2-1, with TRBD1 matching 7 bases. Germline V lookup: CDR1 SSHAT, CDR2 FNYEAQ (reference sequence). The CDR3 has 15 residues.

A single count supports this clone. The rearrangement uses TRBV6-5 and TRBJ2-2; TRBD1 might be the D (6 bases). The V end lost 2 bases, the J end lost 6 bases, and 16 bases lay between the germline ends. Germline V lookup: CDR1 MNHEY, CDR2 SVGAGI. This CDR3 is 16 amino acids long. The CDR3 sequence: CASSYGGRGPAGELFF. CDR3 sequence (DNA): TGTGCCAGCAGTTACGGTGGCAGGGGTCCCGCCGGGGAGCTGTTTTTT.

The genes are TRBV5-1 and TRBJ1-6; D is ambiguous. Germline V gene sequence: CDR1 SGHRS, CDR2 YFSETQ. The CDR3 runs to 15 residues. V was cut by 0 bases and J by 6 bases, with 10 bases left in between. The CDR3 DNA is TGCGCCAGCAGCTTGGAAGTTTGGCCTAATTCACCCCTCCACTTT. Amino acids: CASSLEVWPNSPLHF.

The chain couples TRBV18 to TRBJ2-6, with D possibly matching TRBD2 (5 bases). CDR1 is KGHSH and CDR2 is LQKENI in the germline V gene. The CDR3 loop spans 16 amino acids. Deletions cut 3 bases from V and 0 bases from J, with 9 bases between. Here the CDR3 DNA reads TGTGCCAGCTCACCGGGGAGCTTCTCTGGGGCCAACGTCCTGACTTTC. Translated, it gives CASSPGSFSGANVLTF.

This chain connects TRBV19 to TRBJ1-2, with no clear D. Per the germline V gene, CDR1 is LNHDA and CDR2 is SQIVND (reference sequence). Trimming cost V 3 bases and J 1 base, with 9 bases left between them. The CDR3 has 14 residues. The CDR3 reads CASSIGADNYGYTF. The CDR3 DNA is TGTGCCAGTAGTATCGGAGCGGATAACTATGGCTACACCTTC. Variable domain in full (rest from reference TRBV19 and TRBJ1-2): DGGITQSPKYLFRKEGQNVTLSCEQNLNHDAMYWYRQDPGQGLRLIYYSQIVNDFQKGDIAEGYSVSREKKESFPLTVTSAQKNPTAFYLCASSIGADNYGYTFGSGTRLTVV.

This chain joins TRBV3-1 (or the pseudogene TRBV3-2) and TRBJ2-7; D is uncertain. This CDR3 spans 11 amino acids. Deletions cut 4 bases from V and 7 bases from J, with 8 bases between. Germline V gives CDR1 LGHDT, CDR2 YNNKEL (reference sequence). The chain's CDR3 is CASSLDREQYF. For the CDR3, the DNA is TGTGCCAGCAGCCTCGATCGGGAGCAGTACTTC.

The rearrangement links TRBV18 to TRBJ2-7, with a tentative D call TRBD1 (6 bases). The germline V gene has CDR1 KGHSH and CDR2 LQKENI. With 6 bases removed from V and 3 bases from J, the gap between germline ends came to 12 bases. The CDR3 runs 13 residues. The CDR3 nucleotides are TGTGCCAGCTCGGACAGCCTGAGCTACGAGCAGTACTTC. It translates to CASSDSLSYEQYF.

In DNA, the CDR3 is TGTGCCAGCAGCTTAGTAATGGCATCTGGAAACACCATATATTTT. It is translated as CASSLVMASGNTIYF. This chain connects TRBV7-9 to TRBJ1-3; D gene uncertain. V was pared by 1 base and J by 1 base, with 8 bases between. The CDR3 totals 15 residues. Germline V gene data show CDR1 as SEHNR and CDR2 as FQNEAQ (reference sequence).

This rearrangement joins TRBV18 to TRBJ1-4; tentatively, D is TRBD1 (6 bases). Germline V gives CDR1 KGHSH, CDR2 LQKENI. This CDR3 is built from 15 residues. V was cut by 6 bases and J by 0 bases, with 11 bases left in between. The chain's CDR3 is CASSQQGSTNEKLFF. DNA for the CDR3: TGTGCCAGCTCTCAGCAGGGGTCAACTAATGAAAAACTGTTTTTT. The full variable domain, with the rest looked up from reference TRBV18 and TRBJ1-4, is NAGVMQNPRHLVRRRGQEARLRCSPMKGHSHVYWYRQLPEEGLKFMVYLQKENIIDESGMPKERFSAEFPKEGPSILRIQQVVRGDSAAYFCASSQQGSTNEKLFFGSGTQLSVL.

A few counts support this clone. The chain combines TRBV7-2 with TRBJ1-1; possible D gene TRBD1, 6 bases. The CDR3 runs 14 residues. Per the germline V gene, CDR1 is SGHTA and CDR2 is FQGNSA. Trimming stripped 0 bases from V and 4 bases from J, with 9 bases between. CDR3 residues: CASSLAIRGTEAFF. CDR3 sequence (DNA): TGTGCCAGCAGCTTAGCTATCAGGGGCACTGAAGCTTTCTTT.

This chain connects TRBV21-1 to TRBJ1-1. TRBV21-1 is a known pseudogene. The CDR3 has 14 residues. The DNA for the CDR3 is TGTGCCAGCAGCAAGCGGGTAAACAACACTGAAGCTTTCTTT. It is translated as CASSKRVNNTEAFF.

V and J are TRBV7-6 and TRBJ1-1; no reliable D call. Germline CDR1 reads SGHVS; CDR2 reads FNYEAQ. Trimming removed 2 bases from V and 0 bases from J, with 10 bases in between. The CDR3 has 15 residues. The CDR3, as DNA: TGTGCCAGCAGCTTAACATCCGAAATGAACACTGAAGCTTTCTTT. Translated: CASSLTSEMNTEAFF.

The V gene is TRBV7-2, the J gene TRBJ2-5, with TRBD2 matching 8 bases. The CDR3 is 15 amino acids. Germline V lookup: CDR1 SGHTA, CDR2 FQGNSA. V trimming: 5 bases; J trimming: 1 base; junction bases outside the gene matches: 6. Here the CDR3 reads CASSQTSGGQETQYF. In DNA form, the CDR3 reads TGTGCCAGCAGCCAAACCAGCGGGGGCCAAGAGACCCAGTACTTC.

The chain links TRBV7-8 to TRBJ1-5; TRBD1 agrees at 10 bases. Germline values: CDR1 SGHVS, CDR2 FQNEAQ. V lost 5 bases to trimming and J lost 0 bases; unmatched junction nucleotides: 4. This CDR3 is built from 16 residues. DNA of the CDR3: TGTGCCAGCAGCCCGACAGGGGGCTATAGCAATCAGCCCCAGCATTTT. Its protein is CASSPTGGYSNQPQHF.

The chain uses TRBV9 and TRBJ2-5, with D perhaps matching TRBD1 (5 bases). The CDR3 runs 14 residues. From germline, CDR1 is SGDLS and CDR2 YYNGEE. Between the trimmed V and J ends, which lost 3 bases and 5 bases, there was a span of 14 bases. CDR3 residues: CASSAGQGWETQYF. DNA of the CDR3: TGTGCCAGCAGCGCGGGTCAGGGATGGGAGACCCAGTACTTC.

J is TRBJ1-2 and V is TRBV3-1 (or the pseudogene TRBV3-2); TRBD1 matches 7 bases. The V gene's germline CDR1 is LGHDT and CDR2 YNNKEL (reference sequence). V dropped 1 base and J dropped 6; count of bases not matched to a gene: 8. The CDR3 runs 15 residues. CDR3 in amino acids: CASSQVERGRDGYTF. The CDR3 DNA is TGTGCCAGCAGCCAAGTTGAAAGGGGGCGAGATGGCTACACCTTC.

The genes are TRBV12-5 and TRBJ2-5; TRBD2 matches at 8 bases. Germline-derived CDR1 and CDR2 are LGHNT and FRNRAP. There are 15 residues in the CDR3. With 3 bases clipped from V and 0 bases from J, the junction kept 3 bases outside the gene matches. CDR3 sequence: CASGLRGGNQETQYF. DNA of the CDR3: TGTGCTAGTGGTTTACGGGGGGGTAACCAAGAGACCCAGTACTTC.

The chain links TRBV6-5 to TRBJ2-3, with D perhaps matching TRBD1 (5 bases). V lost 11 bases and J lost 0, with 12 bases in between. The CDR3 covers 13 residues. Germline-derived CDR1 and CDR2 are MNHEY and SVGAGI. For the CDR3, the DNA is TGTGCCGCTGGGGCAGCTAGCACAGATACGCAGTATTTT. This encodes CAAGAASTDTQYF.

The chain has TRBV19 and TRBJ1-2; 9 bases match TRBD1. The CDR3 runs to 14 residues. The germline V gene encodes CDR1 LNHDA and CDR2 SQIVND (reference sequence). V was clipped by 5 bases and J by 8 bases; unmatched bases: 9. The CDR3 region is CASSVLGQGGGYTF. The CDR3 DNA reads TGTGCCAGTAGTGTTCTGGGACAGGGTGGAGGCTACACCTTC.

The chain is built from TRBV7-2 and TRBJ2-2, with 8 bases aligning to TRBD2. V was pared by 8 bases and J by 4 bases, with 9 bases of the junction left unmatched. Per germline, CDR1 SGHTA and CDR2 FQGNSA. CDR3 length: 15 amino acids. The CDR3: CASAFQAGGTGELFF. CDR3 DNA sequence: TGTGCCAGCGCCTTCCAGGCGGGGGGCACCGGGGAGCTGTTTTTT.